This T cell receptor (beta chain) was sequenced for a study of T cell clones after liver transplantation. Overall study context: Liver transplant recipients had immunosuppression withdrawal attempted within 2 years. TCRbeta sequencing after a pre-transplant mixed lymphocyte reaction identified graft-donor-reactive clones, later tracked in post-transplant blood. As an antigen-independent comparator, third-party-reactive TCRbeta sequences came from pre-transplant mixed lymphocyte reactions.

This clone was counted only a few times. V lost 6 bases, J lost 7 bases, and 19 bases lay in between. This CDR3 comprises 15 residues. CDR1 is SGHTA and CDR2 is FQGNSA in the germline V gene. Measured with immunoSEQ multiplex PCR; TCRdb has only the in-frame clones, and not every one. The sample includes 85,000 to 110,000 clones, 84% of them seen just once. The sequencing used CD4+ T cells from blood, collected approximately 50 months after liver transplant. The chain combines TRBV7-2 with TRBJ1-5, with a tentative D call TRBD1 (5 bases). The receptor was isolated from a human patient who received a liver transplant. The graft donor may have contributed some T cells. CDR3 protein: CASSLRPQGRQPQHF. The CDR3 DNA reads as TGTGCCAGCAGTTTAAGGCCCCAGGGCAGGCAGCCCCAGCATTTT.